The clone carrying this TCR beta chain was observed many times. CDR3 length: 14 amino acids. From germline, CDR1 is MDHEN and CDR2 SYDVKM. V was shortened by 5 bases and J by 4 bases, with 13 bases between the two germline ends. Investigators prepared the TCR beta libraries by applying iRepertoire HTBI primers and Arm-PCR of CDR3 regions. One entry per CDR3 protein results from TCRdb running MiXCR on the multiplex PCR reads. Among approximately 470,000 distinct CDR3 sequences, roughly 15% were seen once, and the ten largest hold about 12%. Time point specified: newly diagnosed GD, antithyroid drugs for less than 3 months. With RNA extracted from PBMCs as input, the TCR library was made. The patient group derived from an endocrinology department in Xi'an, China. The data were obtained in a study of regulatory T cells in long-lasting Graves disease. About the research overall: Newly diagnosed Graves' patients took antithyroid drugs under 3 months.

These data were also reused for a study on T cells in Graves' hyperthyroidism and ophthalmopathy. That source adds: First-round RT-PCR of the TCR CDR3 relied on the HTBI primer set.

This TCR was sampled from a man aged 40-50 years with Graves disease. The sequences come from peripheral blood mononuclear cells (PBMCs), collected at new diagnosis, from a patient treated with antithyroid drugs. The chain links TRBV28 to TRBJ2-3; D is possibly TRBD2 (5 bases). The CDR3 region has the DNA TGTGCCAGCAGTCAGGATGGACTTTCAGATACGCAGTATTTT. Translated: CASSQDGLSDTQYF.